A single sample is the source of the 8 T cell receptor beta chains below, sequenced in a study of post-analysis software for immune sequencing data. The antigens for these receptors are not known. Study results and limitations: TRBV segments more frequent in patients than in controls numbered about five and included TRBV5-6, TRBV5-1 and TRBV20-1.

Unique-molecular-identifier-tagged TCR beta cDNA libraries were used. One entry per CDR3 protein results from TCRdb running MiXCR on the PCR reads. Among 740,000 or so distinct CDR3 sequences listed, about 53% were seen once. Sequencing was performed on blood. The receptors derive from a girl under 18 with multiple sclerosis.

This chain links TRBV20-1 with TRBJ2-3, with TRBD2 matching over 8 bases. Unmatched junction bases numbered 19, after V lost 7 bases and J lost 10 bases. CDR3 length: 15 residues. CDR1 and CDR2 (germline): DFQATT, SNEGSKA (reference sequence). Written as DNA, the CDR3 is TGCAGTGTTGATGGACTAGCAGCCTCTAATGGGGCGCAGTATTTT. It encodes CSVDGLAASNGAQYF.

The V and J genes are TRBV20-1 and TRBJ1-1; D is perhaps TRBD1 (6 bases). Deletions cut 5 bases from V and 1 base from J, with 14 bases between. The CDR3 covers 14 residues. Per germline, CDR1 DFQATT and CDR2 SNEGSKA (reference sequence). CDR3 sequence (DNA): TGCAGTGCTGGAGGACAGAGAAAGAACACTGAAGCTTTCTTT. This gives the protein CSAGGQRKNTEAFF.

DNA of the CDR3: TGTGCCAGCAGCCAAGATGGGGACAGGGGCTCCTACGAGCAGTACTTC. Residues: CASSQDGDRGSYEQYF. The rearrangement links TRBV3-1 to TRBJ2-7; 10 nucleotides line up with TRBD1. Trimming cost V 0 bases and J 0 bases; bases outside gene matches: 2. The CDR3 covers 16 residues. CDR1 LGHDT and CDR2 YNNKEL come from the germline V gene (reference sequence).

This clonotype came up a few times. This chain uses TRBV7-9 with TRBJ2-1; tentative D call: TRBD2 (5 bases). The germline gives CDR1 SEHNR, CDR2 FQNEAQ (reference sequence). Trimming took 8 bases from V and 9 from J, leaving 14 bases between them. The CDR3 spans 12 residues. The CDR3 region is CASGSHIAEQFF. CDR3 DNA: TGTGCCAGCGGGAGTCATATTGCTGAGCAGTTCTTC.

CDR3 bases: TGTGCCAGCAGTCACCAGGTGGTTCAGTACTTC. Encoded protein: CASSHQVVQYF. This chain uses TRBV6-2 or TRBV6-3 with TRBJ2-4, with D unclear. CDR3 length: 11 amino acids. The germline V and J ends were trimmed by 5 bases and 11 bases, with 10 bases remaining between them. CDR1 MNHEY and CDR2 SVGEGT come from the germline V gene.

V usage is TRBV20-1 and J usage is TRBJ2-3; no clear D. CDR3 size: 10 residues. With 3 bases removed from V and 4 bases from J, the gap between germline ends came to 2 bases. Germline assignment: CDR1 DFQATT and CDR2 SNEGSKA (reference sequence). DNA of the CDR3: TGCAGTGCTAGGTCAGATACGCAGTATTTT. Translating gives CSARSDTQYF.

In the case of this clonotype: One junction end does not reproduce the germline sequence, and a read error may be involved. The chain employs TRBV5-1 and TRBJ2-6, with TRBD2 as a possible D gene (6 bases). The CDR3 consists of 16 residues. Germline loops: CDR1 SGHRS, CDR2 YFSETQ. DNA for the CDR3: TGCGCCAGCAGCTTAGGAGGGAACTCTGGGGCCAACGTCCGGACTTTC. This sequence encodes CASSLGGNSGANVRTF. Full variable domain (outside the CDR3, taken from reference TRBV5-1 and TRBJ2-6): KAGVTQTPRYLIKTRGQQVTLSCSPISGHRSVSWYQQTPGQGLQFLFEYFSETQRNKGNFPGRFSGRQFSNSRSEMNVSTLELGDSALYLCASSLGGNSGANVRTFGAGSRLTVL.

The V gene is TRBV10-3, the J gene TRBJ2-7, with TRBD1 matching over 8 bases. V lost 0 bases to trimming and J lost 10 bases; unmatched junction nucleotides: 8. CDR3 length: 14 residues. Germline V gene sequence: CDR1 ENHRY, CDR2 SYGVKD. CDR3 sequence (DNA): TGTGCCATCAGTGAGTCGCACGGGACAGGCGTTCAGTACTTC. Its protein product is CAISESHGTGVQYF.